This is a list of T cell receptor beta chains from one sample in a study of cytomegalovirus exposure and HLA in healthy donors. Assay used: immunoSEQ multiplex PCR; TCRdb lists only in-frame clones, some missing. This sample yields approximately 150,000 clones, of which about 64% are seen a single time; approximately 4.2% belongs to the top ten. Sequencing was performed on PBMCs. These receptors came from a man aged 55 to 69 in good health and CMV-seronegative. The CDR3 runs from the conserved cysteine through the conserved F or W. Each record gives: V gene, J gene, clone size, D gene, CDR3 protein, CDR3 DNA. D genes are given only for firm matches. Clone size is shown for a subset of rows, as once, few, many or a class of expanded clone.

V: TRBV19
J: TRBJ2-3
size: -
D: -
CDR3: CASSMSPAVATDTQYF
DNA: TGTGCCAGTAGTATGTCCCCGGCGGTGGCCACAGATACGCAGTATTTT

V: TRBV7-2
J: TRBJ2-1
size: -
D: -
CDR3: CASSLQLVERNEQFF
DNA: TGTGCCAGCAGCTTACAACTAGTTGAAAGGAATGAGCAGTTCTTC

V: TRBV18
J: TRBJ2-2
size: -
D: TRBD2
CDR3: CASSPSGLGYSGELFF
DNA: TGTGCCAGCTCACCAAGCGGACTAGGGTATTCCGGGGAGCTGTTTTTT

V: TRBV12-5
J: TRBJ2-5
size: -
D: TRBD2
CDR3: CASGLGTSGRGETQYF
DNA: TGTGCTAGTGGTTTGGGGACTAGCGGGAGAGGAGAGACCCAGTACTTC

V: TRBV6-6
J: TRBJ2-2
size: -
D: TRBD2
CDR3: CASSRTSGRPTGELFF
DNA: TGTGCCAGCAGTAGGACTAGCGGGAGGCCCACCGGGGAGCTGTTTTTT

V: TRBV19
J: TRBJ1-1
size: few
D: -
CDR3: CASSPSWVPRKAFF
DNA: TGTGCCAGTAGTCCTTCATGGGTTCCGAGGAAAGCTTTCTTT

V: TRBV4-1
J: TRBJ2-3
size: -
D: TRBD2
CDR3: CASSQEVAGGFTDTQYF
DNA: TGCGCCAGCAGCCAAGAGGTAGCGGGGGGGTTTACAGATACGCAGTATTTT

V: TRBV6-6
J: TRBJ1-6
size: few
D: TRBD1
CDR3: CASSYRDRDSPLHF
DNA: TGTGCCAGCAGTTACAGGGACAGGGATTCACCCCTCCACTTT

V: TRBV21-1
J: TRBJ1-2
size: -
D: -
CDR3: CASSKGEVILYGYTF
DNA: TGTGCCAGCAGCAAAGGAGAGGTAATACTCTATGGCTACACCTTC

V: TRBV6-4
J: TRBJ1-2
size: -
D: TRBD1
CDR3: CASSPGTGFGYTF
DNA: TGTGCCAGCAGTCCCGGGACAGGGTTTGGCTACACCTTC

V: TRBV27
J: TRBJ1-1
size: -
D: -
CDR3: CASSLPGSEAFF
DNA: TGTGCCAGCAGTTTACCCGGTTCAGAAGCTTTCTTT

V: TRBV18
J: TRBJ1-6
size: -
D: -
CDR3: CASSPSRENSPLHF
DNA: TGTGCCAGCTCGCCGAGCCGGGAAAATTCACCCCTCCACTTT

V: TRBV27
J: TRBJ1-2
size: few
D: TRBD1
CDR3: CASTPGGTGSYNYGYTF
DNA: TGTGCCAGCACCCCCGGAGGGACAGGGAGTTATAACTATGGCTACACCTTC

V: TRBV28
J: TRBJ1-1
size: -
D: -
CDR3: CASSPPGNTEAFF
DNA: TGTGCCAGCAGTCCCCCGGGGAACACTGAAGCTTTCTTT

V: TRBV6-1
J: TRBJ1-5
size: -
D: -
CDR3: CASRMELNQPQHF
DNA: TGTGCCAGCAGAATGGAGCTTAATCAGCCCCAGCATTTT

V: TRBV4-1
J: TRBJ1-6
size: few
D: TRBD1
CDR3: CASSQIGSGTGTSPLHF
DNA: TGCGCCAGCAGCCAAATCGGATCCGGGACAGGGACTTCACCCCTCCACTTT

V: TRBV9
J: TRBJ2-5
size: -
D: -
CDR3: CASSVGLEQETQYF
DNA: TGTGCCAGCAGCGTAGGGTTAGAACAAGAGACCCAGTACTTC

V: TRBV10-3
J: TRBJ2-2
size: few
D: -
CDR3: CAISPGTLYTGELFF
DNA: TGTGCCATCAGCCCCGGGACACTTTACACCGGGGAGCTGTTTTTT

V: TRBV20-1
J: TRBJ1-4
size: -
D: -
CDR3: CSAREGEKLFF
DNA: TGCAGTGCTAGGGAGGGTGAAAAACTGTTTTTT

V: TRBV6-7
J: TRBJ2-7
size: -
D: TRBD2
CDR3: CARTLVAGGSGSYEQYF
DNA: TGTGCCAGGACTTTGGTAGCGGGAGGGTCTGGATCCTACGAGCAGTACTTC

V: TRBV4-1
J: TRBJ2-3
size: -
D: -
CDR3: CASSQYERDTQYF
DNA: TGCGCCAGCAGCCAGTATGAGAGGGATACGCAGTATTTT

V: TRBV6-1
J: TRBJ1-5
size: -
D: TRBD1
CDR3: CASSGRTGSNQPQHF
DNA: TGTGCCAGCAGTGGACGGACAGGGAGCAATCAGCCCCAGCATTTT

V: TRBV5-4
J: TRBJ2-1
size: -
D: TRBD2
CDR3: CASSVSGVSYNEQFF
DNA: TGTGCCAGCAGCGTTAGCGGGGTTTCCTACAATGAGCAGTTCTTC

V: TRBV18
J: TRBJ2-2
size: -
D: TRBD1
CDR3: CASSPGQGLPGELFF
DNA: TGTGCCAGCTCACCGGGACAGGGGCTTCCCGGGGAGCTGTTTTTT

V: TRBV19
J: TRBJ2-7
size: few
D: -
CDR3: CASSAQQGRDEQYF
DNA: TGTGCCAGTAGTGCCCAACAGGGCCGGGACGAGCAGTACTTC

V: TRBV19
J: TRBJ1-5
size: -
D: -
CDR3: CASSISATGDYQPQHF
DNA: TGTGCCAGTAGTATCTCCGCGACAGGCGATTATCAGCCCCAGCATTTT

V: TRBV28
J: TRBJ1-2
size: -
D: -
CDR3: CASSLIWGDYGYTF
DNA: TGTGCCAGCAGTTTAATTTGGGGAGACTATGGCTACACCTTC

V: TRBV9
J: TRBJ2-5
size: -
D: TRBD1
CDR3: CASTRRTGGAGETQYF
DNA: TGTGCCAGCACCCGCCGGACAGGGGGCGCCGGAGAGACCCAGTACTTC

V: TRBV27
J: TRBJ2-7
size: few
D: TRBD1
CDR3: CASSRRQGSYEQYF
DNA: TGTGCCAGCAGCCGCCGACAGGGCTCCTACGAGCAGTACTTC

V: TRBV29-1
J: TRBJ2-7
size: -
D: -
CDR3: CSGWHREPGEQCF
DNA: TGCAGCGGGTGGCACAGGGAACCTGGCGAGCAGTGCTTC

V: TRBV5-1
J: TRBJ2-3
size: once
D: TRBD1
CDR3: CASSPGTGWTSTDTQYF
DNA: TGCGCCAGCAGCCCGGGGACAGGGTGGACTAGCACAGATACGCAGTATTTT

V: TRBV15
J: TRBJ2-5
size: -
D: -
CDR3: CATSRDTGTQYF
DNA: TGTGCCACCAGCAGAGACACCGGGACCCAGTACTTC

V: TRBV6-4
J: TRBJ2-7
size: -
D: -
CDR3: CASSRRPEGDEQYF
DNA: TGTGCCAGCAGTCGGCGGCCGGAGGGCGACGAGCAGTACTTC

V: TRBV25-1
J: TRBJ1-2
size: -
D: -
CDR3: CASSEWRQGYGYTF
DNA: TGTGCCAGCAGTGAATGGCGCCAGGGCTATGGCTACACCTTC

V: TRBV27
J: TRBJ2-3
size: -
D: TRBD1
CDR3: CASSVRQGVVTDTQYF
DNA: TGTGCCAGCAGTGTTAGACAGGGAGTCGTCACAGATACGCAGTATTTT

V: TRBV19
J: TRBJ2-7
size: -
D: -
CDR3: CASSSMDSSYEQYF
DNA: TGTGCCAGTAGCTCTATGGACAGCTCCTACGAGCAGTACTTC

V: TRBV6-6
J: TRBJ2-7
size: -
D: -
CDR3: CASSQRSEQYF
DNA: TGTGCCAGCAGTCAGAGGTCCGAGCAGTACTTC

V: TRBV12-5
J: TRBJ2-5
size: -
D: TRBD2
CDR3: CASGSGLAGAETQYF
DNA: TGTGCTAGTGGTTCGGGACTAGCGGGAGCTGAGACCCAGTACTTC

V: TRBV10-3
J: TRBJ1-5
size: -
D: TRBD1
CDR3: CAIRQPGQGGNQPQHF
DNA: TGTGCCATCAGACAACCGGGACAGGGTGGCAATCAGCCCCAGCATTTT

V: TRBV4-2
J: TRBJ2-7
size: -
D: -
CDR3: CASSHPRGTYEQYF
DNA: TGTGCCAGCAGCCATCCGAGAGGGACCTACGAGCAGTACTTC

V: TRBV2
J: TRBJ1-1
size: -
D: -
CDR3: CASSEPWGGETMNTEAFF
DNA: TGTGCCAGCAGTGAACCGTGGGGGGGGGAGACTATGAACACTGAAGCTTTCTTT

V: TRBV7-9
J: TRBJ2-5
size: few
D: -
CDR3: CASSPAETYQETQYF
DNA: TGTGCCAGCAGCCCGGCCGAGACATACCAAGAGACCCAGTACTTC

V: TRBV7-8
J: TRBJ1-2
size: -
D: -
CDR3: CASSLASFPDGYTF
DNA: TGTGCCAGCAGCTTAGCCTCTTTCCCGGATGGCTACACCTTC

V: TRBV19
J: TRBJ2-3
size: few
D: TRBD2
CDR3: CASSSRTSGRTDTQYF
DNA: TGTGCCAGTAGTTCCCGGACTAGCGGGAGGACCGATACGCAGTATTTT

V: TRBV19
J: TRBJ2-2
size: few
D: -
CDR3: CASSMSALGDGELFF
DNA: TGTGCCAGTAGTATGAGCGCCCTAGGAGACGGGGAGCTGTTTTTT

V: TRBV9
J: TRBJ2-2
size: -
D: TRBD1
CDR3: CASSAGTGVGGELFF
DNA: TGTGCCAGCAGCGCCGGGACAGGGGTTGGCGGGGAGCTGTTTTTT

V: TRBV19
J: TRBJ2-7
size: -
D: TRBD2
CDR3: CASSEGLSYEQYF
DNA: TGTGCCAGTAGTGAGGGACTATCCTACGAGCAGTACTTC

V: TRBV6-1
J: TRBJ1-5
size: -
D: TRBD1
CDR3: CASNEGQGGNQPQHF
DNA: TGTGCCAGCAACGAGGGACAGGGGGGCAATCAGCCCCAGCATTTT

V: TRBV5-6
J: TRBJ2-3
size: -
D: -
CDR3: CASSLTEGGTDTQYF
DNA: TGTGCCAGCAGCTTGACAGAAGGGGGCACAGATACGCAGTATTTT

V: TRBV9
J: TRBJ2-5
size: -
D: -
CDR3: CASSVGSGFYQETQYF
DNA: TGTGCCAGCAGCGTAGGGAGTGGATTCTACCAAGAGACCCAGTACTTC

V: TRBV28
J: TRBJ2-7
size: -
D: TRBD2
CDR3: CASSLGLAGPNYEQYF
DNA: TGTGCCAGCAGTTTGGGACTAGCGGGACCCAATTACGAGCAGTACTTC

V: TRBV19
J: TRBJ2-7
size: few
D: -
CDR3: CASSPGMTYEQYF
DNA: TGTGCCAGTAGTCCCGGGATGACCTACGAGCAGTACTTC

V: TRBV5-6
J: TRBJ2-1
size: once
D: TRBD2
CDR3: CASSVYSGSSYNEQFF
DNA: TGTGCCAGCAGCGTATATAGCGGGAGCTCCTACAATGAGCAGTTCTTC

V: TRBV28
J: TRBJ2-5
size: -
D: TRBD2
CDR3: CASSDTRLAESQETQYF
DNA: TGTGCCAGCAGTGACACCCGACTAGCGGAGAGTCAAGAGACCCAGTACTTC

V: TRBV13
J: TRBJ2-5
size: -
D: TRBD2
CDR3: CASSWTSGRRNQETQYF
DNA: TGTGCCAGCAGCTGGACTAGCGGGAGGCGTAACCAAGAGACCCAGTACTTC